Sequencing of this TCR beta chain was carried out in a study of a mutant IDH1 vaccine in newly diagnosed glioma. With respect to this clone: What it binds is unknown.

The CDR3 has 15 amino acids. V shed 4 bases and J shed 0 bases, with 13 bases lying between them. Germline CDR1 and CDR2: MGHRA and YSYEKL. Only in-frame clones appear in the TCRdb table, and some are missing; sequencing was by immunoSEQ multiplex PCR. The sample consists of around 50,000 clones, roughly 80% of them appearing once. The time point denotes: week 47, end of study. Mutant IDH1 20-mer peptide, at 300 ug, made up each vaccine dose, with topical imiquimod. The source is a woman aged 25-40 years with glioma. Some clones in this sample may be carry-over from other donors' samples. This chain connects TRBV4-1 to TRBJ2-7; D is unclear. The sample consisted of PBMCs, taken from a glioma patient whose treatment included an IDH1 peptide vaccine. The CDR3 loop reads CASSREPASSYEQYF. The CDR3 region has the DNA TGCGCCAGCAGCCGGGAACCTGCGAGCTCCTACGAGCAGTACTTC.